This is a list of T cell receptor beta chains from one sample in a study of cytomegalovirus exposure and HLA in healthy donors. The data were produced by immunoSEQ multiplex PCR, yet TCRdb's version contains in-frame clones alone and is incomplete. The sample contains some 200,000 clones, about 80% of which appear only once. Sequences were obtained from PBMCs. These receptor sequences come from a woman in her twenties or thirties in good health and CMV-seronegative. CDR3s include the opening cysteine and the closing phenylalanine or tryptophan. D genes are given only for firm matches. Only part of the rows carry a size: once, few, many, or a class if the clone is expanded.

V: TRBV11-2; J: TRBJ2-3; D: TRBD1; size: -; DNA: TGTGCCAGCAGCTTAGACGGCAGGGGGCTAGATACGCAGTATTTT; CDR3: CASSLDGRGLDTQYF
V: TRBV28; J: TRBJ2-1; D: -; size: once; DNA: TGTGCCAGCAGTGCTCCCCGGGGTTTGAGTGAGCAGTTCTTC; CDR3: CASSAPRGLSEQFF
V: TRBV6-5; J: TRBJ2-1; D: TRBD2; size: -; DNA: TGTGCCAGCAGTTACTACGGCGGGGGAGCTTACAATGAGCAGTTCTTC; CDR3: CASSYYGGGAYNEQFF
V: TRBV7-9; J: TRBJ2-7; D: -; size: once; DNA: TGTGCCAGCAGAGTGGACAGTTCCTACGAGCAGTACTTC; CDR3: CASRVDSSYEQYF
V: TRBV21-1; J: TRBJ2-3; D: -; size: once; DNA: TGTGCCAGCAGCCGAGGGGGCGGACATAGCACAGATACGCAGTATTTT; CDR3: CASSRGGGHSTDTQYF
V: TRBV28; J: TRBJ1-5; D: -; size: -; DNA: TGTGCCAGCGGGGGGTTAGGAACGGGACAGCCCCAGCATTTT; CDR3: CASGGLGTGQPQHF
V: TRBV28; J: TRBJ1-1; D: TRBD1; size: -; DNA: TGTGCCAGCAGTGTAGACAGGGGGCGTACTGAAGCTTTCTTT; CDR3: CASSVDRGRTEAFF
V: TRBV6-6; J: TRBJ1-4; D: -; size: -; DNA: TGTGCCAGCTCTCAGGGAACTAATGAAAAACTGTTTTTT; CDR3: CASSQGTNEKLFF
V: TRBV5-4; J: TRBJ2-7; D: -; size: -; DNA: TGTGCCAGCAGCTTCCAGACTAACTCCTACGAGCAGTACTTC; CDR3: CASSFQTNSYEQYF
V: TRBV7-2; J: TRBJ1-2; D: -; size: -; DNA: TGTGCCAGCAGCTTAGACGGGTATCTCACCTTC; CDR3: CASSLDGYLTF
V: TRBV14; J: TRBJ2-7; D: TRBD2; size: -; DNA: TGTGCCAGCAGCCCTGAATGGGGGGGTCCCTACGAGCAGTACTTC; CDR3: CASSPEWGGPYEQYF
V: TRBV4-2; J: TRBJ2-2; D: -; size: -; DNA: TGTGCCAGCAGCATACGGACAGCTAACACCGGGGAGCTGTTTTTT; CDR3: CASSIRTANTGELFF
V: TRBV5-1; J: TRBJ1-6; D: TRBD1; size: -; DNA: TGCGCCAGCAGCTTGGCAGGGGGCGCTTTCTTAGATTCACCCCTCCACTTT; CDR3: CASSLAGGAFLDSPLHF
V: TRBV27; J: TRBJ1-1; D: -; size: -; DNA: TGTGCCAGCAGTTACCTACCAACAGGGACCTCGAACACTGAAGCTTTCTTT; CDR3: CASSYLPTGTSNTEAFF
V: TRBV7-8; J: TRBJ2-2; D: TRBD2; size: -; DNA: TGTGCCAGCAGCTTACGCGGGGGGAACACCGGGGAGCTGTTTTTT; CDR3: CASSLRGGNTGELFF
V: TRBV19; J: TRBJ2-3; D: -; size: -; DNA: TGTGCCAGTGCCAGTGGTCCAGATACGCAGTATTTT; CDR3: CASASGPDTQYF
V: TRBV11-2; J: TRBJ2-4; D: -; size: -; DNA: TGTGCCAGCAGCTCTGGACTCCTAGCCAAAAACATTCAGTACTTC; CDR3: CASSSGLLAKNIQYF
V: TRBV27; J: TRBJ2-2; D: -; size: few; DNA: TGTGCCAGCAGCCAAAATTACCCAGGGGAAGTTGGGACCGGGGAGCTGTTTTTT; CDR3: CASSQNYPGEVGTGELFF
V: TRBV6-5; J: TRBJ2-5; D: -; size: -; DNA: TGTGCCAGCAGGGTAGCGGTTACAACCCGGGAGACCCAGTACTTC; CDR3: CASRVAVTTRETQYF
V: TRBV11-1; J: TRBJ2-7; D: -; size: -; DNA: TGTGCCAGCAGCTTAGTATCCTACGAGCAGTACTTC; CDR3: CASSLVSYEQYF
V: TRBV5-1; J: TRBJ1-2; D: -; size: few; DNA: TGCGCCAGCAGCCATACAGCGGGGGGCTTGTATGGCTACACCTTC; CDR3: CASSHTAGGLYGYTF
V: TRBV21-1; J: TRBJ1-1; D: -; size: -; DNA: TGTGCCAGCAGCCTTGTCGAGGAATGGACAGGGAACACTGAAGCTTTCTTT; CDR3: CASSLVEEWTGNTEAFF
V: TRBV5-1; J: TRBJ2-5; D: TRBD2; size: -; DNA: TGCGCCAGCAGCAAACTAGCGGGGCAAGAGACCCAGTACTTC; CDR3: CASSKLAGQETQYF